Sequencing of this TCR beta chain was carried out in a study of shared clonotypes between healthy human individuals. Some clones are missing from TCRdb's copy, which holds only in-frame ones; the method was immunoSEQ multiplex PCR. The sample consists of about 2.2 million clones, around 93% of them appearing once. Terminally differentiated effector memory CD45RA+ cells were excluded from the naive CD8 cells, which were CD45RO-negative and positively selected for CCR7. Each of the donors was a healthy adult who was HIV-negative and had not had a recent acute infection or vaccination. Each donor was a Caucasian adult residing in Nashville, Tennessee. V was trimmed by 4 bases and J by 2 bases, leaving 13 bases between them. The CDR3 length is 15 residues. Germline CDR1 is SGHRS and CDR2 is YFSETQ. Regarding this clone: Its matching antigen is unknown.

Whole-study findings and limits: Some naive CD4 clonotypes, 5% to 5.5%, turned up in common across several donors.

This chain connects TRBV5-1 to TRBJ2-1; weak D call: TRBD1 (5 bases). This receptor was obtained from a man aged 18 to 29 in good health. Some clones in this sample may be carry-over from other donors' samples. The sequenced material came from naive CD8+ T cells from PBMCs. CDR3 residues: CASSPSTGPYNEQFF. DNA for the CDR3: TGCGCCAGCAGCCCAAGCACAGGACCCTACAATGAGCAGTTCTTC.